The rows below give T cell receptor beta chains drawn from one sample of a study of human T cells and chemical hapten exposure. MiXCR, run by TCRdb on the RACE reads, gives a single entry per CDR3 protein. The sample lists about 85,000 distinct CDR3 sequences; around 8.8% were seen once. This specimen consisted of whole blood, obtained in connection with sensitization to the hapten diphenylcyclopropenone (DPC). The origin of the receptors is a man in his forties with alopecia areata. Some clones in this sample may be carry-over from other donors' samples. Both conserved end residues are part of each CDR3. Fields, in order: V gene, clone size, D gene, J gene, CDR3 length, CDR3 protein, CDR3 DNA. A D gene is named only where the DNA matches it firmly. A row's size may be missing; if present it is once, few, many or a size class.

v_call: TRBV2; clone_size: few; d_call: .; j_call: TRBJ1-2; cdr3_length: 16; cdr3_aa: CASQTPQGIRLSGYTF; cdr3_nt: TGTGCCAGCCAAACACCCCAGGGGATTAGGTTAAGTGGCTACACCTTC
v_call: TRBV10-3; clone_size: few; d_call: .; j_call: TRBJ1-6; cdr3_length: 14; cdr3_aa: CAIKGGADNSPLHF; cdr3_nt: TGTGCCATCAAAGGGGGGGCTGATAATTCACCCCTCCACTTT
v_call: TRBV29-1; clone_size: .; d_call: .; j_call: TRBJ2-3; cdr3_length: 15; cdr3_aa: CSVEDWTLSTDTQYF; cdr3_nt: TGCAGCGTTGAGGACTGGACCCTTAGCACAGATACGCAGTATTTT
v_call: TRBV4-3; clone_size: many; d_call: .; j_call: TRBJ2-3; cdr3_length: 12; cdr3_aa: CASRDERNTQYF; cdr3_nt: TGCGCCAGCAGAGACGAGAGGAATACGCAGTATTTT
v_call: TRBV5-8; clone_size: few; d_call: TRBD1; j_call: TRBJ2-2; cdr3_length: 17; cdr3_aa: CASSSFTGQGAPGELFF; cdr3_nt: TGTGCCAGCAGCTCCTTTACGGGACAGGGGGCGCCCGGGGAGCTGTTTTTT
v_call: TRBV7-9; clone_size: few; d_call: .; j_call: TRBJ1-4; cdr3_length: 15; cdr3_aa: CASSSGTSPNEKLFF; cdr3_nt: TGTGCCAGCAGTTCCGGGACTAGTCCTAATGAAAAACTGTTTTTT
v_call: TRBV7-2; clone_size: .; d_call: .; j_call: TRBJ2-7; cdr3_length: 14; cdr3_aa: CASSLHSNSYEQYF; cdr3_nt: TGTGCCAGCAGCTTACACAGCAACTCCTACGAGCAGTACTTC
v_call: TRBV7-8; clone_size: .; d_call: TRBD2; j_call: TRBJ2-7; cdr3_length: 15; cdr3_aa: CASSLDLSSGYEQYF; cdr3_nt: TGTGCCAGCAGCTTAGATCTTTCTAGCGGCTACGAGCAGTACTTC
v_call: TRBV7-2; clone_size: many; d_call: TRBD1; j_call: TRBJ1-5; cdr3_length: 16; cdr3_aa: CASSLDPGQGGQPQHF; cdr3_nt: TGTGCCAGCAGCTTAGATCCGGGACAGGGCGGTCAGCCCCAGCATTTT
v_call: TRBV12-2; clone_size: few; d_call: .; j_call: TRBJ2-1; cdr3_length: 17; cdr3_aa: CASRLAWTSGLYNEQFF; cdr3_nt: TGTGCAAGTCGCTTAGCTTGGACTAGCGGTTTGTACAATGAGCAGTTCTTC
v_call: TRBV2; clone_size: many; d_call: .; j_call: TRBJ2-6; cdr3_length: 10; cdr3_aa: CAIAKDVLTF; cdr3_nt: TGTGCCATCGCGAAGGACGTCCTGACTTTC
v_call: TRBV27; clone_size: many; d_call: .; j_call: TRBJ2-7; cdr3_length: 13; cdr3_aa: CASSLGLAYEQYF; cdr3_nt: TGTGCCAGCAGTTTAGGACTGGCCTACGAGCAGTACTTC
v_call: TRBV18; clone_size: .; d_call: TRBD2; j_call: TRBJ2-5; cdr3_length: 16; cdr3_aa: CASSPRISGAGETQYF; cdr3_nt: TGTGCCAGCTCACCACGTATTAGCGGGGCAGGAGAGACCCAGTACTTC
v_call: TRBV28; clone_size: few; d_call: TRBD1; j_call: TRBJ2-5; cdr3_length: 15; cdr3_aa: CASSLSQGARETQYF; cdr3_nt: TGTGCCAGCAGTTTATCACAGGGGGCGCGGGAGACCCAGTACTTC
v_call: TRBV6-6; clone_size: many; d_call: TRBD1; j_call: TRBJ1-4; cdr3_length: 18; cdr3_aa: CASSPLDRGDATNEKLFF; cdr3_nt: TGTGCCAGCAGTCCGTTAGACAGGGGTGATGCAACTAATGAAAAACTGTTTTTT
v_call: TRBV4-1; clone_size: few; d_call: TRBD2; j_call: TRBJ2-1; cdr3_length: 19; cdr3_aa: CASSQEGLAGGRLHNEQFF; cdr3_nt: TGCGCCAGCAGCCAAGAAGGACTAGCGGGAGGCCGCTTGCACAATGAGCAGTTCTTC
v_call: TRBV2; clone_size: many; d_call: .; j_call: TRBJ1-5; cdr3_length: 15; cdr3_aa: CASSEYPGVDQPQHF; cdr3_nt: TGTGCCAGCAGTGAATATCCAGGGGTGGATCAGCCCCAGCATTTT
v_call: TRBV2; clone_size: many; d_call: TRBD1; j_call: TRBJ1-2; cdr3_length: 12; cdr3_aa: CATATGAYGYTF; cdr3_nt: TGTGCCACCGCGACAGGGGCCTATGGCTACACCTTC
v_call: TRBV7-2; clone_size: .; d_call: TRBD1; j_call: TRBJ2-6; cdr3_length: 19; cdr3_aa: CASSLKYGTGATGANVLTF; cdr3_nt: TGTGCCAGCAGCTTAAAGTACGGGACAGGGGCAACTGGGGCCAACGTCCTGACTTTC
v_call: TRBV27; clone_size: few; d_call: TRBD2; j_call: TRBJ2-1; cdr3_length: 16; cdr3_aa: CASSLGLAGTHNEQFF; cdr3_nt: TGTGCCAGCAGTTTAGGGCTAGCGGGGACCCACAATGAGCAGTTCTTC
v_call: TRBV18; clone_size: .; d_call: .; j_call: TRBJ2-3; cdr3_length: 15; cdr3_aa: CASSPLPLETDTQYF; cdr3_nt: TGTGCCAGCTCACCTCTCCCCCTCGAGACAGATACGCAGTATTTT
v_call: TRBV30; clone_size: .; d_call: TRBD2; j_call: TRBJ2-2; cdr3_length: 16; cdr3_aa: CAWSGLAGVGTGELFF; cdr3_nt: TGTGCCTGGAGTGGACTAGCGGGAGTGGGCACCGGGGAGCTGTTTTTT
v_call: TRBV24-1; clone_size: many; d_call: .; j_call: TRBJ2-1; cdr3_length: 14; cdr3_aa: CATSGLSSYNEQFF; cdr3_nt: TGTGCCACCAGTGGATTGAGCAGCTACAATGAGCAGTTCTTC
v_call: TRBV6-2/TRBV6-3; clone_size: .; d_call: .; j_call: TRBJ1-5; cdr3_length: 14; cdr3_aa: CATTGEGRNQPQHF; cdr3_nt: TGTGCCACGACCGGGGAGGGTCGCAATCAGCCCCAGCATTTT
v_call: TRBV29-1; clone_size: few; d_call: TRBD1; j_call: TRBJ2-1; cdr3_length: 15; cdr3_aa: CSAEVAGGSYNEQFF; cdr3_nt: TGCAGCGCCGAGGTCGCAGGGGGCTCCTACAATGAGCAGTTCTTC
v_call: TRBV7-9; clone_size: few; d_call: TRBD1; j_call: TRBJ1-5; cdr3_length: 18; cdr3_aa: CASSWGGVDRDSNQPQHF; cdr3_nt: TGTGCCAGCAGCTGGGGGGGGGTGGACAGGGATAGCAATCAGCCCCAGCATTTT
v_call: TRBV9; clone_size: .; d_call: .; j_call: TRBJ2-3; cdr3_length: 16; cdr3_aa: CASSVGTVAVTDTQYF; cdr3_nt: TGTGCCAGCAGCGTAGGGACGGTAGCTGTAACAGATACGCAGTATTTT
v_call: TRBV19; clone_size: many; d_call: TRBD1; j_call: TRBJ1-1; cdr3_length: 16; cdr3_aa: CASSIRGTPFHTEAFF; cdr3_nt: TGTGCCAGTAGTATCAGGGGGACTCCTTTTCACACTGAAGCTTTCTTT
v_call: TRBV7-2; clone_size: few; d_call: TRBD2; j_call: TRBJ2-1; cdr3_length: 16; cdr3_aa: CASSSYGLAGEREQFF; cdr3_nt: TGTGCCAGCAGCTCCTATGGGCTAGCGGGAGAGAGGGAGCAGTTCTTC
v_call: TRBV10-3; clone_size: many; d_call: .; j_call: TRBJ2-6; cdr3_length: 16; cdr3_aa: CAISEPGLAGANVLTF; cdr3_nt: TGTGCCATCAGTGAACCGGGACTTGCTGGAGCCAACGTCCTGACTTTC
v_call: TRBV11-1; clone_size: few; d_call: TRBD1; j_call: TRBJ2-3; cdr3_length: 16; cdr3_aa: CASSSGGTGPPDTQYF; cdr3_nt: TGTGCCAGCAGCTCCGGAGGGACAGGGCCACCAGATACGCAGTATTTT
v_call: TRBV28; clone_size: .; d_call: TRBD1; j_call: TRBJ1-2; cdr3_length: 17; cdr3_aa: CASSLMWTGGPWYGYTF; cdr3_nt: TGTGCCAGCAGTTTGATGTGGACAGGGGGCCCTTGGTATGGCTACACCTTC
v_call: TRBV30; clone_size: many; d_call: .; j_call: TRBJ2-3; cdr3_length: 13; cdr3_aa: CAWSRTSTDTQYF; cdr3_nt: TGTGCCTGGAGTAGGACCAGCACAGATACGCAGTATTTT
v_call: TRBV9; clone_size: .; d_call: .; j_call: TRBJ1-1; cdr3_length: 12; cdr3_aa: CASSGNGLGAFF; cdr3_nt: TGTGCCAGCAGCGGGAATGGGCTAGGGGCTTTCTTT
v_call: TRBV12-3/TRBV12-4; clone_size: many; d_call: .; j_call: TRBJ2-3; cdr3_length: 13; cdr3_aa: CASSDESTDTQYF; cdr3_nt: TGTGCCAGCAGCGACGAGAGCACAGATACGCAGTATTTT
v_call: TRBV5-1; clone_size: many; d_call: TRBD2; j_call: TRBJ2-5; cdr3_length: 15; cdr3_aa: CASSSGLAGVETQYF; cdr3_nt: TGCGCCAGCAGCTCCGGACTAGCGGGAGTTGAGACCCAGTACTTC
v_call: TRBV6-5; clone_size: few; d_call: .; j_call: TRBJ1-2; cdr3_length: 19; cdr3_aa: CASSYSLTGGRLGSNGYTF; cdr3_nt: TGTGCCAGCAGTTACTCGTTGACAGGAGGACGTTTGGGTTCTAATGGCTACACCTTC
v_call: TRBV7-9; clone_size: .; d_call: TRBD2; j_call: TRBJ2-1; cdr3_length: 18; cdr3_aa: CASSLGLAGDTFMDEQFF; cdr3_nt: TGTGCCAGCAGCTTAGGACTAGCGGGGGACACCTTTATGGATGAGCAGTTCTTC
v_call: TRBV20-1; clone_size: .; d_call: TRBD1; j_call: TRBJ2-2; cdr3_length: 15; cdr3_aa: CSASGQGARTGELFF; cdr3_nt: TGCAGTGCTAGCGGACAGGGGGCTAGGACCGGGGAGCTGTTTTTT
v_call: TRBV19; clone_size: few; d_call: .; j_call: TRBJ1-5; cdr3_length: 16; cdr3_aa: CASSPGDDASNQPQHF; cdr3_nt: TGTGCCAGTAGTCCGGGGGACGACGCTAGCAATCAGCCCCAGCATTTT
v_call: TRBV29-1; clone_size: .; d_call: .; j_call: TRBJ1-1; cdr3_length: 12; cdr3_aa: CSVRGMNTEAFF; cdr3_nt: TGCAGCGTTCGGGGGATGAACACTGAAGCTTTCTTT
v_call: TRBV6-5; clone_size: many; d_call: TRBD1; j_call: TRBJ1-1; cdr3_length: 14; cdr3_aa: CASRYGQGTTEAFF; cdr3_nt: TGTGCCAGCAGATACGGACAGGGTACAACTGAAGCTTTCTTT
v_call: TRBV20-1; clone_size: .; d_call: .; j_call: TRBJ2-5; cdr3_length: 13; cdr3_aa: CSATSPTEETQYF; cdr3_nt: TGCAGTGCGACGAGCCCTACGGAAGAGACCCAGTACTTC
v_call: TRBV28; clone_size: few; d_call: TRBD2; j_call: TRBJ2-3; cdr3_length: 14; cdr3_aa: CASGKAGVTDTQYF; cdr3_nt: TGTGCCAGCGGTAAAGCGGGAGTCACAGATACGCAGTATTTT
v_call: TRBV12-3/TRBV12-4; clone_size: many; d_call: .; j_call: TRBJ1-1; cdr3_length: 11; cdr3_aa: CASRTETEAFF; cdr3_nt: TGTGCCAGCAGGACGGAAACTGAAGCTTTCTTT
v_call: TRBV7-9; clone_size: few; d_call: TRBD1; j_call: TRBJ1-1; cdr3_length: 14; cdr3_aa: CASSFQDRGDEAFF; cdr3_nt: TGTGCCAGCAGCTTTCAGGACAGGGGTGATGAAGCTTTCTTT
v_call: TRBV18; clone_size: .; d_call: .; j_call: TRBJ2-7; cdr3_length: 15; cdr3_aa: CASSPRARPAYEQYF; cdr3_nt: TGTGCCAGCTCACCACGGGCGCGGCCTGCCTACGAGCAGTACTTC
v_call: TRBV20-1; clone_size: few; d_call: .; j_call: TRBJ2-3; cdr3_length: 13; cdr3_aa: CSASVRVVDTQYF; cdr3_nt: TGCAGTGCTAGCGTGCGAGTGGTAGATACGCAGTATTTT
v_call: TRBV5-1; clone_size: .; d_call: TRBD1; j_call: TRBJ2-3; cdr3_length: 16; cdr3_aa: CASSSGTGGFTDTQYF; cdr3_nt: TGCGCCAGCAGTTCCGGGACAGGGGGATTCACAGATACGCAGTATTTT
v_call: TRBV9; clone_size: many; d_call: .; j_call: TRBJ2-7; cdr3_length: 14; cdr3_aa: CASSPGLVSYEQYF; cdr3_nt: TGTGCCAGCAGCCCCGGGCTTGTCTCCTACGAGCAGTACTTC
v_call: TRBV19; clone_size: .; d_call: .; j_call: TRBJ1-1; cdr3_length: 13; cdr3_aa: CASSIGVGTEAFF; cdr3_nt: TGTGCCAGTAGTATCGGCGTAGGCACTGAAGCTTTCTTT
v_call: TRBV29-1; clone_size: many; d_call: TRBD2; j_call: TRBJ2-7; cdr3_length: 13; cdr3_aa: CSVEGLAGGEQYF; cdr3_nt: TGCAGCGTTGAAGGGCTAGCGGGAGGTGAACAGTACTTC
v_call: TRBV18; clone_size: few; d_call: TRBD2; j_call: TRBJ2-3; cdr3_length: 16; cdr3_aa: CASSPLAGSGSDTQYF; cdr3_nt: TGTGCCAGCTCTCCTCTAGCGGGATCGGGATCCGATACGCAGTATTTT